This is a list of T cell receptor beta chains from one sample in a study of blood T cell repertoires in COVID-19. The assay was immunoSEQ multiplex PCR, and TCRdb's table has in-frame clones only and misses some. The sample lists approximately 280,000 clones; 85% to 90% were seen once. Material for sequencing was peripheral blood. The receptors here all came from a middle-aged man with acute or convalescent COVID-19. Both conserved end residues are part of each CDR3. The D gene is left open where the match is weak. Clone size is shown for a subset of rows, as once, few, many or a class of expanded clone.

D,V,size,J,DNA,CDR3
TRBD1,TRBV3-1/TRBV3-2,few,TRBJ1-6,TGTGCCAGCAGCCAGGGACAGAATTCACCCCTCCACTTT,CASSQGQNSPLHF
TRBD1,TRBV5-6,-,TRBJ1-6,TGTGCCAGCAGCTCAGGGACAGGGGCGTACTCACCCCTCCACTTT,CASSSGTGAYSPLHF
-,TRBV7-7,-,TRBJ2-2,TGTGCCAGCAGCTTGTCCGGACCCGCGGGCGGGGAGCTGTTTTTT,CASSLSGPAGGELFF
-,TRBV25-1,-,TRBJ1-3,TGTGCCAGCAGTGGGCCAGGTGGAAACACCATATATTTT,CASSGPGGNTIYF
-,TRBV18,-,TRBJ1-1,TGTGCCAGCTCACCTTTAGATAACACTGAAGCTTTCTTT,CASSPLDNTEAFF
-,TRBV5-5,-,TRBJ2-3,TGTGCCAGCAGCTTGAGTACCCCTCCGGGGACGCAGTATTTT,CASSLSTPPGTQYF
-,TRBV25-1,-,TRBJ2-3,TGTGCCAGCAGTGATTACACAGATACGCAGTATTTT,CASSDYTDTQYF
-,TRBV3-1/TRBV3-2,-,TRBJ1-5,TGTGCCAGCAGCCAGGTCCTGGGCCGGCAGCCCCAGCATTTT,CASSQVLGRQPQHF
-,TRBV10-3,-,TRBJ1-5,TGTGCCATCAGTGAGGGGGCCGGCTTGCCCCAGCATTTT,CAISEGAGLPQHF
-,TRBV23-1,-,TRBJ2-7,TGCGCCAGCAGTCAATTCCCGGGGGGGGACAGGGCTTCCTACGAGCAGTACTTC,CASSQFPGGDRASYEQYF
-,TRBV15,-,TRBJ1-6,TGTGCCACCAGCAGAGGTGGAGGGGCAAATTCACCCCTCCACTTT,CATSRGGGANSPLHF
-,TRBV4-2,few,TRBJ1-1,TGTGCCAGCAGCCAAGATTCGCACAGACAGAACACTGAAGCTTTCTTT,CASSQDSHRQNTEAFF
TRBD1,TRBV5-1,-,TRBJ1-5,TGCGCCAGCAGCCTGGGACAGGGGACAGGACAGCCCCAGCATTTT,CASSLGQGTGQPQHF
TRBD1,TRBV6-5,-,TRBJ1-6,TGTGCCACAGACAGGGGGCTTTATTCACCCCTCCACTTT,CATDRGLYSPLHF
-,TRBV5-1,-,TRBJ2-7,TGCGCCAGCAGAAAGGGGATGGCCTACGAGCAGTACTTC,CASRKGMAYEQYF
TRBD1,TRBV27,-,TRBJ1-5,TGTGCCAGCAGTTTCTCGACAGGGACCCAGCCCCAGCATTTT,CASSFSTGTQPQHF
TRBD2,TRBV3-1/TRBV3-2,-,TRBJ2-7,TGTGCCAGCAGCCAAGCCGACTACAGACTAGCGGGGGGCCCGTCGTCCTACGAGCAGTACTTC,CASSQADYRLAGGPSSYEQYF
-,TRBV11-2,once,TRBJ2-3,TGTGCCAGCAGCTTAGTAGGGACTTTTCCGACAGATACGCAGTATTTT,CASSLVGTFPTDTQYF
-,TRBV19,-,TRBJ2-1,TGTGCCAGTAGTCCCCCCGGGAGAGGTTTCAATGAGCAGTTCTTC,CASSPPGRGFNEQFF
-,TRBV5-1,-,TRBJ2-7,TGCGCCAGCAGCTTGGAATACAGTGTCAACTACGAGCAGTACTTC,CASSLEYSVNYEQYF
-,TRBV5-1,-,TRBJ1-2,TGCGCCAGCAGCTTGGAAAGAGCTAACTATGGCTACACCTTC,CASSLERANYGYTF
-,TRBV5-3,-,TRBJ1-5,TGTGCCAGAAGCTGCTCCTCCGGACAGTCTGATAGCAATCAGCCCCAGCATTTT,CARSCSSGQSDSNQPQHF
TRBD2,TRBV9,-,TRBJ2-7,TGTGCCAGCAGCGCTTTAGCGGGCGAGCAGTACTTC,CASSALAGEQYF
TRBD1,TRBV9,-,TRBJ1-1,TGTGCCAGCAGCATCCTCAACAGGGGGGGGACTGAAGCTTTCTTT,CASSILNRGGTEAFF
-,TRBV10-2,-,TRBJ1-2,TGCGCCAGCAGTGAAAGGTTTAACAGTAATGGCTACACCTTC,CASSERFNSNGYTF
-,TRBV6-5,-,TRBJ1-2,TGTGCCAGCAGTCGGGGATCCGGTACCTATGGCTACACCTTC,CASSRGSGTYGYTF
TRBD1,TRBV19,-,TRBJ1-2,TGTGCCAGCTTACCTTTGGGACAGGGGTTTGCTGGCTACACCTTC,CASLPLGQGFAGYTF
TRBD1,TRBV5-6,-,TRBJ2-7,TGTGCCAGCAGCAAGATGACAGGGACCTACGAGCAGTACTTC,CASSKMTGTYEQYF
TRBD1,TRBV5-6,-,TRBJ2-1,TGTGCCAGCAGCTTGGGGACAGGGGAAACCTACAATGAGCAGTTCTTC,CASSLGTGETYNEQFF
TRBD1,TRBV9,-,TRBJ2-2,TGTGCCAGCAGCGGAGGAGGACAGGGGGCGAACACCGGGGAGCTGTTTTTT,CASSGGGQGANTGELFF
-,TRBV6-5,-,TRBJ2-5,TGTGCCAGCAGTTACGGGACTTACCTTGGGGAGGCCCAGTACTTC,CASSYGTYLGEAQYF
TRBD1,TRBV3-1/TRBV3-2,-,TRBJ1-4,TGTGCCAGCAGCCCGACCGGGACAGGCGCAACTAATGAAAAACTGTTTTTT,CASSPTGTGATNEKLFF
-,TRBV29-1,-,TRBJ1-1,TGCAGCGTTGGGGGGGGGTCTGAAGCTTTCTTT,CSVGGGSEAFF
-,TRBV5-1,-,TRBJ2-3,TGCGCCAGCAGCCCCGACTCGTCCAAAGATACGCAGTATTTT,CASSPDSSKDTQYF
-,TRBV11-2,-,TRBJ1-2,TGTGCCAGCAGCTTAGATCGGGGTTCCTATGGCTACACCTTC,CASSLDRGSYGYTF
-,TRBV5-4,-,TRBJ1-4,TGTGCCAGCAGCTTGAGCACTAATGAAAAACTGTTTTTT,CASSLSTNEKLFF
TRBD2,TRBV4-2,-,TRBJ2-3,TGTGCCAGCAGCCAAGATCAGAGACTAGCGGGGGCCGGGACAGATACGCAGTATTTT,CASSQDQRLAGAGTDTQYF
TRBD1,TRBV6-1,-,TRBJ1-6,TGTGCCAGCAGTGAAGGGGACAGGGGGTATAATTCACCCCTCCACTTT,CASSEGDRGYNSPLHF
TRBD2,TRBV27,-,TRBJ2-3,TGTGCCAGCAGAATTAGCGGGGGCACAGATACGCAGTATTTT,CASRISGGTDTQYF
TRBD1,TRBV5-1,-,TRBJ1-2,TGCGCCAGCAGCTACGGACAGGGATTGGAATATGGCTACACCTTC,CASSYGQGLEYGYTF
-,TRBV19,-,TRBJ1-1,TGTGCCAGTAGTACCAAATCCACAGGGTCTCGGGGCGGTGAAGCTTTCTTT,CASSTKSTGSRGGEAFF
TRBD1,TRBV11-2,-,TRBJ2-1,TGTGCCAGCAGCTCGATAAAGGGACAGGGACACAATGAGCAGTTCTTC,CASSSIKGQGHNEQFF
TRBD2,TRBV4-2,once,TRBJ2-2,TGTGCCAGCAGCTCTCTAGCGGGGGGGCCAAGCACCGGGGAGCTGTTTTTT,CASSSLAGGPSTGELFF
TRBD1,TRBV2,-,TRBJ1-4,TGTGCCAGCCTGGGACAGTCCCGGGAAAAACTGTTTTTT,CASLGQSREKLFF
TRBD1,TRBV9,-,TRBJ1-6,TGTGCCAGCAGCGTAGTGGCCCCCTACCGGGACAGGTACTCCTATAATTCACCCCTCCACTTT,CASSVVAPYRDRYSYNSPLHF
-,TRBV19,-,TRBJ2-2,TGTGCCAGTAGCCAGGTATTCGGGGAGCTGTTTTTT,CASSQVFGELFF
TRBD1,TRBV5-1,-,TRBJ2-7,TGCGCCAGCAGCTTACAGCCGGGACAGGGGCAAGGGGAGCAGTACTTC,CASSLQPGQGQGEQYF